A selection of T cell receptor beta chains follows, all from one sample in a study of cytomegalovirus exposure and HLA in healthy donors. Produced via immunoSEQ multiplex PCR; TCRdb's table is partial and in-frame only. Altogether 150,000 to 200,000 clones are present, around four fifths being singletons, with the ten largest covering 1.5% to 2%. The sequenced sample consisted of PBMCs. The receptors originated from a man younger than 30 in good health and CMV-seronegative. Both conserved end residues are part of each CDR3. The order of the fields is V gene, D gene, J gene, clone size, CDR3 protein, CDR3 DNA. D genes are given only for firm matches. Clone size is given for some rows only: seen once, a few or many times, or a class if the clone is expanded.

V: TRBV10-2; D: NA; J: TRBJ1-5; size: NA; CDR3: CATSTVSNQPQHF; DNA: TGCGCCACCTCTACAGTAAGCAATCAGCCCCAGCATTTT
V: TRBV9; D: TRBD1; J: TRBJ1-2; size: NA; CDR3: CASSPRDSPNYGYTF; DNA: TGTGCCAGCAGCCCCCGGGACAGTCCTAACTATGGCTACACCTTC
V: TRBV6-1; D: TRBD2; J: TRBJ2-7; size: few; CDR3: CAISETTPPLAAEQYF; DNA: TGTGCCATCAGTGAGACTACCCCCCCGCTAGCGGCCGAGCAGTACTTC
V: TRBV30; D: NA; J: TRBJ2-4; size: NA; CDR3: CAWRTELLAKNIQYF; DNA: TGTGCCTGGAGAACAGAACTTCTAGCCAAAAACATTCAGTACTTC
V: TRBV5-4; D: TRBD1; J: TRBJ1-2; size: few; CDR3: CASSLWTGSGYTF; DNA: TGTGCCAGCAGCTTGTGGACAGGGAGTGGCTACACCTTC
V: TRBV25-1; D: NA; J: TRBJ1-1; size: few; CDR3: CASSEIRENTEAFF; DNA: TGTGCCAGCAGTGAAATAAGAGAGAACACTGAAGCTTTCTTT
V: TRBV6-5; D: NA; J: TRBJ1-1; size: once; CDR3: CASSPRGGTEAFF; DNA: TGTGCCAGCAGTCCACGGGGGGGGACTGAAGCTTTCTTT
V: TRBV9; D: NA; J: TRBJ1-5; size: few; CDR3: CASSAAGNSNQPQHF; DNA: TGTGCCAGCAGCGCCGCAGGGAATTCCAATCAGCCCCAGCATTTT
V: TRBV11-2; D: NA; J: TRBJ2-1; size: NA; CDR3: CASSLPVPYNEQFF; DNA: TGTGCCAGCAGCTTGCCGGTTCCCTACAATGAGCAGTTCTTC
V: TRBV7-8; D: TRBD1; J: TRBJ2-7; size: NA; CDR3: CASSSPPGQGISYEQYF; DNA: TGTGCCAGCAGCTCACCCCCCGGACAGGGGATATCCTACGAGCAGTACTTC
V: TRBV5-4; D: TRBD2; J: TRBJ2-7; size: NA; CDR3: CASSWQAGAGVSYEQYF; DNA: TGTGCCAGCAGCTGGCAGGCCGGCGCGGGAGTTTCCTACGAGCAGTACTTC
V: TRBV12-5; D: TRBD2; J: TRBJ2-2; size: NA; CDR3: CASGFRGGVATGELFF; DNA: TGTGCTAGTGGCTTCCGGGGGGGGGTAGCAACCGGGGAGCTGTTTTTT
V: TRBV6-4; D: NA; J: TRBJ2-3; size: once; CDR3: CASSGRGDTQYF; DNA: TGTGCCAGCAGTGGCAGGGGAGATACGCAGTATTTT
V: TRBV2; D: NA; J: TRBJ1-1; size: NA; CDR3: CASSPLGDTLNTEAFF; DNA: TGTGCCAGCAGCCCCTTAGGTGACACTTTGAACACTGAAGCTTTCTTT
V: TRBV30; D: NA; J: TRBJ1-1; size: NA; CDR3: CAWRGGRKNTEAFF; DNA: TGTGCCTGGAGAGGAGGACGGAAGAACACTGAAGCTTTCTTT
V: TRBV28; D: TRBD1; J: TRBJ2-7; size: NA; CDR3: CASRTGTAEQYF; DNA: TGTGCCAGCAGAACCGGGACAGCCGAGCAGTACTTC
V: TRBV5-4; D: TRBD1; J: TRBJ2-1; size: NA; CDR3: CASSRRGRDNEQFF; DNA: TGTGCCAGCAGCAGAAGGGGGCGCGACAATGAGCAGTTCTTC
V: TRBV5-1; D: NA; J: TRBJ2-6; size: once; CDR3: CASSPSGTGANVLTF; DNA: TGCGCCAGCAGCCCGTCGGGGACTGGGGCCAACGTCCTGACTTTC
V: TRBV6-5; D: NA; J: TRBJ1-2; size: NA; CDR3: CASSQQGRYGYTF; DNA: TGTGCCAGCAGTCAGCAGGGGCGCTATGGCTACACCTTC
V: TRBV2; D: TRBD1; J: TRBJ2-5; size: NA; CDR3: CASSRGQGLSETQYF; DNA: TGTGCCAGCAGCCGAGGACAGGGTTTGTCGGAGACCCAGTACTTC
V: TRBV11-1; D: TRBD2; J: TRBJ2-7; size: NA; CDR3: CASSLRPSGRAKAYEQYF; DNA: TGTGCCAGCAGCTTACGGCCTAGCGGGAGGGCCAAAGCGTACGAGCAGTACTTC
V: TRBV7-2; D: TRBD1; J: TRBJ2-7; size: NA; CDR3: CASTDRGRAQVLYEQYF; DNA: TGTGCCAGCACCGATAGGGGGCGCGCCCAGGTTCTCTACGAGCAGTACTTC
V: TRBV27; D: NA; J: TRBJ2-3; size: NA; CDR3: CASSLLTIRLSTDTQYF; DNA: TGTGCCAGCAGTTTATTAACTATCCGGCTAAGCACAGATACGCAGTATTTT
V: TRBV7-6; D: NA; J: TRBJ2-1; size: NA; CDR3: CASSFGQPYNEQFF; DNA: TGTGCCAGCAGCTTTGGACAGCCCTACAATGAGCAGTTCTTC
V: TRBV28; D: NA; J: TRBJ2-7; size: NA; CDR3: CASSLDTGSEQYF; DNA: TGTGCCAGCAGTTTAGATACCGGGTCCGAGCAGTACTTC
V: TRBV29-1; D: TRBD2; J: TRBJ2-7; size: NA; CDR3: CSVAGVGGSYEQYF; DNA: TGCAGCGTAGCGGGGGTAGGGGGCTCCTACGAGCAGTACTTC
V: TRBV7-2; D: TRBD2; J: TRBJ2-7; size: NA; CDR3: CASSLRAASGRSPYEQYF; DNA: TGTGCCAGCAGCTTACGGGCGGCTAGCGGCCGCAGCCCCTACGAGCAGTACTTC
V: TRBV5-1; D: NA; J: TRBJ2-5; size: NA; CDR3: CASSSSNRQETQYF; DNA: TGCGCCAGCAGCTCGAGCAACCGCCAAGAGACCCAGTACTTC
V: TRBV5-1; D: NA; J: TRBJ2-1; size: NA; CDR3: CASSLVGWSSYNEQFF; DNA: TGCGCCAGCAGCTTGGTTGGGTGGAGTTCCTACAATGAGCAGTTCTTC
V: TRBV10-3; D: NA; J: TRBJ2-7; size: once; CDR3: CAISEPGRTYEQYF; DNA: TGTGCCATCAGTGAACCAGGGCGCACCTACGAGCAGTACTTC
V: TRBV10-3; D: TRBD1; J: TRBJ2-3; size: NA; CDR3: CAISTGTGGPDTQYF; DNA: TGTGCCATCAGTACCGGGACAGGGGGGCCAGATACGCAGTATTTT
V: TRBV5-4; D: TRBD2; J: TRBJ2-7; size: NA; CDR3: CASSRGTSGRGGGEQYF; DNA: TGTGCCAGCAGCCGAGGGACTAGCGGGAGAGGAGGGGGCGAGCAGTACTTC
V: TRBV13; D: TRBD1; J: TRBJ2-1; size: NA; CDR3: CASRSRGQGLFF; DNA: TGTGCCAGCAGATCCCGCGGACAGGGGTTGTTCTTC
V: TRBV7-2; D: TRBD2; J: TRBJ2-1; size: NA; CDR3: CASSLPWPSGSNEQFF; DNA: TGTGCCAGCAGCTTACCGTGGCCTAGCGGGAGCAATGAGCAGTTCTTC
V: TRBV4-3; D: NA; J: TRBJ1-2; size: NA; CDR3: CASSQDLRSGYTF; DNA: TGCGCCAGCAGCCAAGATCTCAGGTCTGGCTACACCTTC
V: TRBV19; D: NA; J: TRBJ2-7; size: NA; CDR3: CASTTRRDSYEQYF; DNA: TGTGCCAGTACCACGAGGCGGGACTCCTACGAGCAGTACTTC
V: TRBV25-1; D: TRBD2; J: TRBJ2-3; size: NA; CDR3: CASSEIGGTSTDTQYF; DNA: TGTGCCAGCAGTGAGATCGGGGGGACTAGCACAGATACGCAGTATTTT
V: TRBV18; D: NA; J: TRBJ1-5; size: NA; CDR3: CASSPPSGEFLHF; DNA: TGTGCCAGCTCACCACCCTCTGGGGAGTTTTTGCATTTT
V: TRBV6-1; D: NA; J: TRBJ2-5; size: NA; CDR3: CASSRPGEETQYF; DNA: TGTGCCAGCAGCAGGCCAGGGGAGGAGACCCAGTACTTC
V: TRBV13; D: TRBD2; J: TRBJ2-3; size: NA; CDR3: CASSPRTGGTDTQYF; DNA: TGTGCCAGCAGCCCGCGGACGGGGGGAACAGATACGCAGTATTTT
V: TRBV2; D: TRBD2; J: TRBJ2-7; size: NA; CDR3: CASTGTSGFYEQYF; DNA: TGTGCCAGCACAGGGACTAGCGGATTCTACGAGCAGTACTTC
V: TRBV5-6; D: TRBD1; J: TRBJ2-4; size: NA; CDR3: CASSSTGGGGIQYF; DNA: TGTGCCAGCAGCTCGACAGGGGGTGGAGGCATTCAGTACTTC
V: TRBV28; D: NA; J: TRBJ2-1; size: NA; CDR3: CASSTPGRYNEQFF; DNA: TGTGCCAGCAGTACCCCCGGGAGATACAATGAGCAGTTCTTC
V: TRBV14; D: NA; J: TRBJ1-1; size: NA; CDR3: CASSQVWFGVAERFTEAFF; DNA: TGTGCCAGCAGTCAAGTCTGGTTCGGGGTGGCGGAACGTTTCACTGAAGCTTTCTTT
V: TRBV6-6; D: TRBD1; J: TRBJ2-2; size: few; CDR3: CASRTGTGDTGELFF; DNA: TGTGCCAGCAGAACCGGGACAGGGGACACCGGGGAGCTGTTTTTT
V: TRBV28; D: TRBD2; J: TRBJ2-5; size: NA; CDR3: CASSLYAPLAGGQETQYF; DNA: TGTGCCAGCAGTTTATATGCCCCCCTAGCGGGAGGCCAAGAGACCCAGTACTTC
V: TRBV19; D: TRBD1; J: TRBJ1-5; size: NA; CDR3: CASSTTGGRNQPQHF; DNA: TGTGCCAGTAGTACAACAGGGGGCCGAAATCAGCCCCAGCATTTT
V: TRBV6-6; D: NA; J: TRBJ1-2; size: NA; CDR3: CASSYPSGAGGYTF; DNA: TGTGCCAGCAGTTACCCCTCCGGGGCGGGGGGCTACACCTTC
V: TRBV5-4; D: NA; J: TRBJ1-1; size: NA; CDR3: CASSFAKSMNTEAFF; DNA: TGTGCCAGCAGCTTTGCAAAGAGCATGAACACTGAAGCTTTCTTT
V: TRBV28; D: NA; J: TRBJ1-3; size: NA; CDR3: CASSLWAATGNTIYF; DNA: TGTGCCAGCAGTTTATGGGCAGCGACTGGAAACACCATATATTTT
V: TRBV5-1; D: TRBD2; J: TRBJ2-1; size: NA; CDR3: CASSPGGAIYNEQFF; DNA: TGCGCCAGCAGCCCGGGGGGGGCGATCTACAATGAGCAGTTCTTC
V: TRBV28; D: TRBD2; J: TRBJ2-5; size: NA; CDR3: CASSLGGGRAPYETQYF; DNA: TGTGCCAGCAGTTTAGGTGGGGGGAGGGCCCCCTACGAGACCCAGTACTTC